The rows below give T cell receptor beta chains drawn from one sample of a study of T-cell memory formation after mild COVID-19. From the 5' RACE reads, TCRdb called clonotypes with MiXCR, one entry per CDR3 protein. The sample has 4,000 to 6,000 distinct CDR3 sequences, approximately 48% seen once. The sample taken for sequencing was PBMCs or a T cell subset sorted from them (not recorded which). The receptors come from an adult who had mild COVID-19 (a few samples of this study predate the infection). Cell type and time point are not known. The CDR3 runs from the conserved cysteine through the conserved F or W. The D gene is left open where the match is weak. Clone size is not always given. Where it is, it says once, few, many or a class for expanded clones.

d_call	v_call	clone_size	j_call	cdr3_nt	cdr3_aa
TRBD1	TRBV12-3/TRBV12-4	-	TRBJ2-2	TGTGCCAGCAGTTTGGGACAGTACACCGGGGAGCTGTTTTTT	CASSLGQYTGELFF
-	TRBV7-9	medium-sized	TRBJ2-1	TGTGCCAGCAGCCACCGATCGGCTAACTACTACAATGAGCAGTTCTTC	CASSHRSANYYNEQFF
TRBD2	TRBV12-3/TRBV12-4	-	TRBJ2-2	TGTGCCAGCAGTGCACTAGCGGGGGACACCGGGGAGCTGTTTTTT	CASSALAGDTGELFF
-	TRBV19	many	TRBJ1-3	TGTGCCAGTAGTACCAAAACAGGGATCCCTGGAAACACCATATATTTT	CASSTKTGIPGNTIYF
-	TRBV7-8	-	TRBJ2-3	TGTGCCAGCAGCGGGCCCTTGACGGCGACTAGCACAGATACGCAGTATTTT	CASSGPLTATSTDTQYF
-	TRBV24-1	-	TRBJ1-2	TGTGCCACCAGTGATGACCAGGCCTATGGCTACACCTTC	CATSDDQAYGYTF
-	TRBV6-5	medium-sized	TRBJ1-1	TGTGCCAGCAGTTTCGGGAGGGGACCGAACACTGAAGCTTTCTTT	CASSFGRGPNTEAFF
-	TRBV15	medium-sized	TRBJ1-4	TGTGCCACCAGCAGAGAAGCCGGAACTAATGAAAAACTGTTTTTT	CATSREAGTNEKLFF
-	TRBV7-9	medium-sized	TRBJ1-5	TGTGCCAGCAGCTTACAAACAGGGAATCAGCCCCAGCATTTT	CASSLQTGNQPQHF
-	TRBV5-1	-	TRBJ2-5	TGCGCCAGCAGCGGGGGAAGCGGGGAGACCCAGTACTTC	CASSGGSGETQYF
TRBD1	TRBV7-2	medium-sized	TRBJ1-1	TGTGCCAGCAGCCCAGGGGACAGGGGGACTGAAGCTTTCTTT	CASSPGDRGTEAFF
-	TRBV4-1	-	TRBJ2-2	TGCGCCAGCAGCCAAGCGCGGGGTATCGGGGAGCTGTTTTTT	CASSQARGIGELFF
-	TRBV24-1	-	TRBJ2-5	TGTGCCACCAGTGATCTCCCGGGGACGCAAGAGACCCAGTACTTC	CATSDLPGTQETQYF
TRBD1	TRBV7-9	-	TRBJ1-1	TGTGCCAGCGGCGACAGGGGCGCTTTGGCTTTCTTT	CASGDRGALAFF
-	TRBV28	-	TRBJ1-4	TGTGCCAGCACCAAGGCGGGGGAAAAACTGTTTTTT	CASTKAGEKLFF
TRBD1	TRBV7-2	many	TRBJ1-1	TGTGCCAGCAGCTTAGGGTCAGGGGGCACTGAAGCTTTCTTT	CASSLGSGGTEAFF
-	TRBV21-1	medium-sized	TRBJ1-5	TGTGCCAGCAGCACCATCCTGTCCAATCAGCCCCAGCATTTT	CASSTILSNQPQHF
-	TRBV6-6	medium-sized	TRBJ1-3	TGTGCCAGCTCAATATCGTGGGGCGGAAACACCATATATTTT	CASSISWGGNTIYF
-	TRBV12-3/TRBV12-4	medium-sized	TRBJ1-1	TGTGCCAGCAGTTACTTGAACACTGAAGCTTTCTTT	CASSYLNTEAFF
TRBD1	TRBV7-9	few	TRBJ2-7	TGTGCCAGCAGCGCACTCGACAGGGACACCTACGAGCAGTACTTC	CASSALDRDTYEQYF
TRBD2	TRBV9	medium-sized	TRBJ2-2	TGTGCCAGCAGCGTAGATGGCGAACTAGCGCAAACCGGGGAGCTGTTTTTT	CASSVDGELAQTGELFF
-	TRBV5-4	many	TRBJ2-1	TGTGCCAGCAGCAATACGAGGCTTGAGCAGTTCTTC	CASSNTRLEQFF
-	TRBV7-2	-	TRBJ2-3	TGTGCCAGCAGCGTAGACCGGGACAAGTATTTT	CASSVDRDKYF
TRBD2	TRBV4-2	medium-sized	TRBJ2-3	TGTGCCAGCAGCCAAGGGGCGAGCGGGGGAGCCGAAGATACGCAGTATTTT	CASSQGASGGAEDTQYF
TRBD1	TRBV5-1	medium-sized	TRBJ1-1	TGCGCCAGCAGACCGACAGGGCTCGACACTGAAGCTTTCTTT	CASRPTGLDTEAFF